This T cell receptor beta chain comes out of a study of blood T cell repertoires in COVID-19. The overall study: Acute and convalescent COVID-19 specimens originated in the United States, Italy and Spain. Sources were T cells, B-cell-depleted T cells, or PBMCs; the material itself was cDNA or gDNA.

Authors' analysis steps: The authors estimated nucleated cell counts from reference gene primer amplification. Assay used: immunoSEQ multiplex PCR; TCRdb lists only in-frame clones, some missing. That table gives V, J and clone size, and the DNA gave D and trimming. This table holds roughly 230,000 clones, approximately 81% found once. CDR1 is MNHEY and CDR2 is SVGAGI in the germline V gene. This CDR3 has 16 amino acids. Losses at the gene ends were 1 base for V and 2 bases for J; bases not matched to a gene: 8. Sequencing used peripheral blood. This sequence originates from a man aged 35 to 55 with acute or convalescent COVID-19. The J gene is TRBJ2-7, the V gene TRBV6-5; 7 bases map to TRBD2. Here the CDR3 reads CASSYFSSGGTYEQYF. In DNA form, the CDR3 reads TGTGCCAGCAGTTACTTTTCATCGGGGGGTACCTACGAGCAGTACTTC.